These T cell receptor beta chains were read from a single sample in a study of Tregs in tolerant kidney transplant recipients. Repertoires were generated with immunoSEQ multiplex PCR, while TCRdb's copy carries only in-frame clones and drops some. The repertoire holds about 59,000 clones, 80% to 90% seen once, with around 5.2% in the top ten. The sequenced sample consisted of CD4+ T cells from blood. These TCRs come from a human donor in good health. Each CDR3 is given with its conserved first and last residue. The order of the fields is V gene, D gene, clone size, J gene, CDR3 DNA, CDR3 protein. A D gene is named only where the DNA matches it firmly. Expanded clones get a size class; other rows say once, few or many, or leave the size out.

>TRBV4-1|TRBD1|NA|TRBJ2-6
TGCGCCAGCAGCCCCGGGACAGGTGGGGCCAACGTCCTGACTTTC
CASSPGTGGANVLTF
>TRBV6-1|NA|NA|TRBJ2-3
TGTGCCAGCAGTGAAGAGCGGACGAGCACAGATACGCAGTATTTT
CASSEERTSTDTQYF
>TRBV18|TRBD1|NA|TRBJ2-1
TGTGCCAGCTCACCCAATCCGGGACAGATCTACAATGAGCAGTTCTTC
CASSPNPGQIYNEQFF
>TRBV11-2|TRBD2|NA|TRBJ2-7
TGTGCCAGCAGCTTAGTTCGGTGGGCTAGCGGGAGGCCCTACGAGCAGTACTTC
CASSLVRWASGRPYEQYF
>TRBV27|TRBD2|NA|TRBJ2-1
TGTGCCAGCAGCTTCGGACTAGCGGGGGGCTGGGAGCAGTTCTTC
CASSFGLAGGWEQFF
>TRBV5-1|NA|NA|TRBJ1-3
TGCGCCAGCAGGGCGGTGTTCTCTGGAAACACCATATATTTT
CASRAVFSGNTIYF
>TRBV5-1|NA|NA|TRBJ2-3
TGCGCCAGCAGCTTGGAAAGGGCAGGGACAGATACGCAGTATTTT
CASSLERAGTDTQYF
>TRBV7-2|TRBD2|NA|TRBJ2-3
TGTGCCAGCACCCTAAGAGCGGGGGGGAGGAGGGATACGCAGTATTTT
CASTLRAGGRRDTQYF
>TRBV7-2|NA|NA|TRBJ1-5
TGTGCCAGCAGCTCCTTTTTCGGCGGCGGTCAGCCCCAGCATTTT
CASSSFFGGGQPQHF
>TRBV15|TRBD1|NA|TRBJ1-6
TGTGCCACCAGCAGCCGGGACAGGGTCGCCTATAATTCACCCCTCCACTTT
CATSSRDRVAYNSPLHF
>TRBV2|TRBD1|NA|TRBJ2-1
TGTGCCAGCAGCGGACAGGGGTCCTACAATGAGCAGTTCTTC
CASSGQGSYNEQFF
>TRBV6-5|TRBD1|NA|TRBJ2-4
TGTGCCAGCGGCAGGGGGATTGGAAACATTCAGTACTTC
CASGRGIGNIQYF
>TRBV5-1|NA|NA|TRBJ2-3
TGCGCCAGCAGCCCTGAGGGGGTAATTACAGATACGCAGTATTTT
CASSPEGVITDTQYF
>TRBV13|NA|few|TRBJ1-4
TGTGCCAGCAGCTTAGGACACGGCGGGAGAAAACTGTTTTTT
CASSLGHGGRKLFF
>TRBV5-1|NA|NA|TRBJ1-1
TGCGCCAGCAGCTTGGTGGTGGGGCCGAACACTGAAGCTTTCTTT
CASSLVVGPNTEAFF
>TRBV6-6|NA|NA|TRBJ1-4
TGTGCCAGCAGATATCGAAAAAAACTGTTTTTT
CASRYRKKLFF
>TRBV6-4|TRBD1|NA|TRBJ1-2
TGTGCCAGCAGTGACCGACCGGGACAGGGGACTGGGAACTATGGCTACACCTTC
CASSDRPGQGTGNYGYTF
>TRBV13|NA|NA|TRBJ1-1
TGTGCCAGCAGCTTTAATCCTCAGGGGTTGAGAACTGAAGCTTTCTTT
CASSFNPQGLRTEAFF
>TRBV7-2|NA|NA|TRBJ2-3
TGTGCCAGCAGCTTAGTTGGGGGCAGCACAGATACGCAGTATTTT
CASSLVGGSTDTQYF
>TRBV5-1|TRBD1|NA|TRBJ2-5
TGCGCCAGCAGCTACAGGGGCTCCCAAGAGACCCAGTACTTC
CASSYRGSQETQYF
>TRBV6-6|NA|few|TRBJ1-1
TGTGCCTCGACTAATGAGGACAAAGGGAACACTGAAGCTTTCTTT
CASTNEDKGNTEAFF
>TRBV19|TRBD1|NA|TRBJ1-1
TGTGCCAGTAGTGCCGACAGGGACACTGAAGCTTTCTTT
CASSADRDTEAFF
>TRBV6-6|TRBD1|NA|TRBJ1-1
TGTGCCAGCAAGGGGACAGGGGGAACTGAAGCTTTCTTT
CASKGTGGTEAFF
>TRBV30|NA|NA|TRBJ1-2
TGTGCCTGGAGGAACCCCCGGGCAGAGACCTATGGCTACACCTTC
CAWRNPRAETYGYTF
>TRBV5-1|TRBD1|NA|TRBJ1-1
TGCGCCAGCATAGCAGGACAGGGGAGCATGAACACTGAAGCTTTCTTT
CASIAGQGSMNTEAFF
>TRBV10-3|TRBD2|NA|TRBJ2-7
TGTGCCGCCGCGGGGGATACCTACGAGCAGTACTTC
CAAAGDTYEQYF
>TRBV18|NA|NA|TRBJ1-2
TGTGCCAGCTCATTACAGGGTAACTATGGCTACACCTTC
CASSLQGNYGYTF
>TRBV6-4|NA|NA|TRBJ2-1
TGTGCCAGCAGTCCCTCCGCGAATTACAATGAGCAGTTCTTC
CASSPSANYNEQFF
>TRBV5-6|NA|NA|TRBJ2-1
TGTGCCAGCAGCTTGCGAAGCTTGGACCCTGGGAATGAGCAGTTCTTC
CASSLRSLDPGNEQFF
>TRBV18|NA|NA|TRBJ2-2
TGTGCCAGCTCACCTCGCCCCAGAGGCACCGGGGAGCTGTTTTTT
CASSPRPRGTGELFF
>TRBV13|TRBD1|NA|TRBJ1-3
TGTGCCAGCAGCCCTCCCGCCGACAGGGAGGTCATATATTTT
CASSPPADREVIYF
>TRBV30|NA|NA|TRBJ2-7
TGTGCCTGGAGTGTATCTGGGGTATCCTACGAGCAGTACTTC
CAWSVSGVSYEQYF
>TRBV30|NA|NA|TRBJ2-3
TGTGCCTGGAGTATGGGGATCACAGATACGCAGTATTTT
CAWSMGITDTQYF
>TRBV7-2|NA|NA|TRBJ2-2
TGTGCCAGCAGCCCGGACCCACTGCGGGGGCTGTTTTTT
CASSPDPLRGLFF
>TRBV5-1|NA|few|TRBJ1-2
TGCGCCAGCAGGTTGTTCGGTCAAGACTATGGCTACACCTTC
CASRLFGQDYGYTF
>TRBV5-3|NA|NA|TRBJ2-5
TGTGCCAGAAGCTGGATCGAGTGGAGAGGAGCTCAAGAGACCCAGTACTTC
CARSWIEWRGAQETQYF
>TRBV19|NA|NA|TRBJ1-2
TGTGCCAGTAGTATAGTGCAGGGTTTCAGGGGCTACACCTTC
CASSIVQGFRGYTF
>TRBV30|NA|NA|TRBJ1-3
TGTGCCTGGTCCGGCCGCTCTGGAAACACCATATATTTT
CAWSGRSGNTIYF
>TRBV4-1|TRBD2|once|TRBJ2-1
TGCGCCAGCAGCCCCCCCGGAGCGGGGGAGGACAATGAGCAGTTCTTC
CASSPPGAGEDNEQFF
>TRBV2|NA|NA|TRBJ2-5
TGTGCCAGCAGGCGTCCCGCGGAGGACCAGTACTTC
CASRRPAEDQYF